These T cell receptor beta chains were read from a single sample in a study of T cell responses to AZD1222 COVID-19 vaccine. The repertoire was sequenced with immunoSEQ multiplex PCR; TCRdb's copy has only in-frame clones and lacks some. The sample includes around 58,000 clones, roughly 88% of them seen just once. Sequenced material: peripheral blood, taken on day 0 of AZD1222 vaccination. These receptors were obtained from an adult in good health. The CDR3 runs from the conserved cysteine through the conserved F or W. Fields, in order: V gene, D gene, clone size, J gene, CDR3 DNA, CDR3 protein. The D gene is left open where the match is weak. A clone size is listed for some rows: how often the clone was seen (once, few, many), or a class if it is expanded.

TRBV28	NA	few	TRBJ1-1	TGTGCCAGCAGAGGGGGGGTGTACACTGAAGCTTTCTTT	CASRGGVYTEAFF
TRBV5-5	NA	NA	TRBJ1-5	TGTGCCAGCAGCTTGATGGGGGCAAGCAATCAGCCCCAGCATTTT	CASSLMGASNQPQHF
TRBV7-8	NA	NA	TRBJ1-2	TGTGCCAGCAGTTCTATTAAGAGGGACTATGGCTACACCTTC	CASSSIKRDYGYTF
TRBV19	NA	few	TRBJ2-1	TGTGCCAGTAGCCCGGGAGCAGTGGGCAATGAGCAGTTCTTC	CASSPGAVGNEQFF
TRBV5-6	NA	NA	TRBJ1-6	TGTGCCAGCAGCCCTGATGGGGGGCGGAGGAATTCACCCCTCCACTTT	CASSPDGGRRNSPLHF
TRBV7-9	TRBD2	NA	TRBJ2-3	TGTGCCAGCAACAGTCCCGGGACCTCGAGAAGGGCTAGCGGGACATCAGATACGCAGTATTTT	CASNSPGTSRRASGTSDTQYF
TRBV12-3/TRBV12-4	NA	NA	TRBJ1-2	TGTGCCAGCAGTTTGAGGCAGGGCGGAGGCTACACCTTC	CASSLRQGGGYTF
TRBV19	NA	few	TRBJ2-5	TGTGCCAGTAGTATAGACAGTTTCGAGACCCAGTACTTC	CASSIDSFETQYF
TRBV28	TRBD1	NA	TRBJ2-5	TGTGCCAGCAGTCCGTACCCGACCTGGGACAGGGAAAGAGAGACCCAGTACTTC	CASSPYPTWDRERETQYF
TRBV7-2	TRBD2	NA	TRBJ2-7	TGTGCCAGCAGCTTAGGGCTAGCGGGCTACTCCTACGAGCAGTACTTC	CASSLGLAGYSYEQYF
TRBV7-9	NA	NA	TRBJ1-1	TGTGCCAGCAGCTTAGGGGGCTTGAACACTGAAGCTTTCTTT	CASSLGGLNTEAFF
TRBV5-1	TRBD1	NA	TRBJ1-3	TGCGCCAGCAGCTTGGCCACATCAGGGACAGGCTCTGGAAACACCATATATTTT	CASSLATSGTGSGNTIYF
TRBV19	NA	NA	TRBJ1-4	TGTGCCAGCACCGCGGGTGGCAGCTCAAAACTGTTTTTT	CASTAGGSSKLFF
TRBV7-2	NA	NA	TRBJ1-5	TGTGCCAGCAGCTTAGCCGGGGAACAGCCCCAGCATTTT	CASSLAGEQPQHF
TRBV4-3	NA	NA	TRBJ1-5	TGCGCCAGCAGCCAAGGCTGGTTAAATCAGCCCCAGCATTTT	CASSQGWLNQPQHF
TRBV6-5	NA	NA	TRBJ1-5	TGTGCCAGCAGTACCGGCGGGGTACGCCAGCCCCAGCATTTT	CASSTGGVRQPQHF
TRBV14	NA	NA	TRBJ1-4	TGTGCCAGCAGCCAAGACTGGTCGGAAAAACTGTTTTTT	CASSQDWSEKLFF
TRBV27	NA	few	TRBJ1-1	TGTGCCAGCAGTCTTACAGGGAACACTGAAGCTTTCTTT	CASSLTGNTEAFF
TRBV7-2	NA	NA	TRBJ2-1	TGTGCCAGCAGCTTAAACCTCATCAATGAGCAGTTCTTC	CASSLNLINEQFF
TRBV4-2	TRBD1	NA	TRBJ1-2	TGTGCCAGCAGCCAACCGACAGGGAGCCATGGCTACACCTTC	CASSQPTGSHGYTF
TRBV7-2	TRBD1	NA	TRBJ2-1	TGTGCCAGCAGCTCCGCCGGGACAGGGCTTGGTGAGCAGTTCTTC	CASSSAGTGLGEQFF
TRBV6-2/TRBV6-3	NA	NA	TRBJ1-2	TGTGCCAGCAGTTACGGGACACTTTATGGCTACACCTTC	CASSYGTLYGYTF
TRBV5-5	NA	NA	TRBJ1-5	TGTGCCAGCAGTTTAAACCCTCCACGGGGGGATCAGCCCCAGCATTTT	CASSLNPPRGDQPQHF
TRBV24-1	NA	NA	TRBJ2-5	TGTGCCACCAGTGAAGCCCGCGTGGGTGAGACCCAGTACTTC	CATSEARVGETQYF
TRBV4-1	NA	NA	TRBJ2-1	TGCGCCAGCAGCCAAAGGCAAGGGTATCATCAGCAGTTCTTC	CASSQRQGYHQQFF
TRBV19	NA	NA	TRBJ2-5	TGTGCCAGTAGTATGTACGGGGGTAGGGAGACCCAGTACTTC	CASSMYGGRETQYF
TRBV18	NA	NA	TRBJ1-1	TGTGCCAGCTCACCGACAGCTGTAGCTAACACTGAAGCTTTCTTT	CASSPTAVANTEAFF
TRBV10-3	NA	NA	TRBJ1-6	TGTGCCATCAGTGAGTCTGGCGGTAATTCACCCCTCCACTTT	CAISESGGNSPLHF
TRBV29-1	TRBD1	once	TRBJ1-2	TGCAGCGTTGCCTCCTCGACAGGGACGGGCTATGGCTACACCTTC	CSVASSTGTGYGYTF
TRBV6-5	NA	few	TRBJ1-5	TGTGCCAGCAGGACAGGAGGGAGCAATCAGCCCCAGCATTTT	CASRTGGSNQPQHF
TRBV6-1	NA	NA	TRBJ2-7	TGTGCCAGCAGTGAGGCGGTAGTCGGCGAGCAGTACTTC	CASSEAVVGEQYF
TRBV6-6	NA	few	TRBJ2-6	TGTGCCAGCAGTTCCCGGTCTTTTGGGGCCAACGTCCTGACTTTC	CASSSRSFGANVLTF
TRBV7-8	TRBD2	few	TRBJ2-1	TGTGCCAGCAGCTCGGAAGCGGGAGGGGAGGGGGAGCAGTTCTTC	CASSSEAGGEGEQFF
TRBV24-1	NA	NA	TRBJ2-1	TGTGCCACCAGTGAGGGGACAACTAATGAGCAGTTCTTC	CATSEGTTNEQFF
TRBV7-9	TRBD2	NA	TRBJ2-3	TGTGCCAGCAGCTCGGGACTAGCGGGCACAGATACGCAGTATTTT	CASSSGLAGTDTQYF
TRBV5-4	NA	NA	TRBJ1-1	TGTGCCAGCAGCCCGGAGTGGGAGAACACTGAAGCTTTCTTT	CASSPEWENTEAFF
TRBV27	NA	NA	TRBJ1-4	TGTGCCAGCAGTCGCGAAGGGGAAAAACTGTTTTTT	CASSREGEKLFF
TRBV20-1	NA	few	TRBJ2-1	TGCAGTGTTAGTCGTGCGGGAAGCTCCTACAATGAGCAGTTCTTC	CSVSRAGSSYNEQFF
TRBV28	TRBD1	NA	TRBJ1-2	TGTGCCAGCAGTTTATCAGGGGGCGACTATGGCTACACCTTC	CASSLSGGDYGYTF
TRBV4-3	TRBD1	NA	TRBJ1-6	TGCGCCAGCAGCCCAGACAGGGGGCCTAATTCACCCCTCCACTTT	CASSPDRGPNSPLHF
TRBV7-2	TRBD2	NA	TRBJ2-2	TGTGCCAGCAGCCTTACTAGCGGGAGAGCATACACCGGGGAGCTGTTTTTT	CASSLTSGRAYTGELFF
TRBV7-9	NA	NA	TRBJ2-7	TGTGCCAGCAGCTCGGAAGACAGAATCGAGCAGTACTTC	CASSSEDRIEQYF
TRBV12-1	NA	NA	TRBJ1-5	TGTGCCAGCAGCCCTTATCGCCGCAGGGGGGATCAGCCCCAGCATTTT	CASSPYRRRGDQPQHF
TRBV7-9	NA	NA	TRBJ1-2	TGTGCCAGCAGCTTAGGGGACGGTTTCTATGGCTACACCTTC	CASSLGDGFYGYTF
TRBV7-3	NA	NA	TRBJ2-1	TGTGCCAGCAGCCCATGGGTAGTCAAACCGTGGGAGCAGTTCTTC	CASSPWVVKPWEQFF
TRBV12-3/TRBV12-4	NA	NA	TRBJ2-1	TGTGCCAGCAGTTCTTACAATGAGCAGTTCTTC	CASSSYNEQFF
TRBV2	NA	NA	TRBJ1-2	TGTGCCAGCAGCCGGGACTACTCCTATGGCTACACCTTC	CASSRDYSYGYTF
TRBV19	NA	NA	TRBJ1-1	TGTGCCAGTAGTCTGGGACACGCGGACGCTGAAGCTTTCTTT	CASSLGHADAEAFF
TRBV9	NA	NA	TRBJ1-3	TGTGCCAGCAGCGTAGACTTAAGACAGACCAAGGGAAACACCATATATTTT	CASSVDLRQTKGNTIYF
TRBV18	NA	NA	TRBJ1-1	TGTGCCAGCTCTCCCGACTCATTGGGTGAAGCTTTCTTT	CASSPDSLGEAFF
TRBV5-8	TRBD1	NA	TRBJ1-5	TGTGCCAGCAGCGATGTCGGGACAGTGGCGCGGCAGCCCCAGCATTTT	CASSDVGTVARQPQHF
TRBV3-1/TRBV3-2	NA	NA	TRBJ1-6	TGTGCCAGCAGCCAAGATCGAGGGAATTCACCCCTCCACTTT	CASSQDRGNSPLHF